This TCR beta chain was sequenced for a study of molecular identifiers for immune sequencing clone quantification (dated by TCRdb to the late 2010s). With regard to the full study: For a replicate experiment, the RNA from either approximately 20,000 or 98,000 naive CD8 T cells was divided into five aliquots, and four of those aliquots went on to sequencing. CD8 T cells were used in a methods study to benchmark molecular-identifier clustering-based TCR repertoire sequencing (MIDCIRS) and TCR RNA copy counting. The paper as a whole reports these results and caveats: Identical TCR molecules sharing a barcode could cause highly expanded clone sizes to be underestimated. Spiked-in Jurkat TCR RNA equal to a single cell's worth was reported to be detectable even within 1,100,000 naive CD8 T cells. Naive libraries contained spiked-in Jurkat TCR RNA (approximately nine copies' worth), which is not part of the donor repertoire. When barcode sub-clustering was left out, chimeric consensus sequences inflated TCR diversity, with chimeras reaching as high as 47%. In CMV-specific effector cells, over 97% of molecules were held by clones above 20 RNA copies, whereas under 1% of molecules were held by such clones in naive cells. About three recovered TCR RNA copies per cell were obtained by modeling, versus approximately 9 by digital PCR, implying a capture efficiency of about 30%.

Points on this clonotype: This receptor's antigen is unknown. This may be a read error, as it is one base from a much larger clone.

Libraries were made using PCR. Sequenced using an Illumina HiSeq 4000. Preparation of bulk TCR libraries followed a previously described approach, with the TCR primers listed in Table S5. The Qiagen AllPrep DNA/RNA kit was used to purify total RNA. Before analysis, reads from multiple sequencing runs of one library were combined. From the authors' description of their analysis: Reads were retained only if the reads had an exact TCR constant sequence, and the retained reads were trimmed to 150 nt and grouped according to their 12-nt molecular barcodes. Reads in each barcode group were sub-clustered using a 15% Levenshtein threshold, and a quality-weighted consensus sequence was built for each RNA molecule. Non-functional sequences were removed, as were lower-count sequences one edit away from another. Based on fitting two negative binomial distributions, any barcode sub-cluster with under 20% of the maximum read count was discarded. TCRdb took the public reads, trimmed them with fastp at Q25, ran MiXCR for clone calling and kept in-frame beta chains. Rows are combined by CDR3 protein, so each entry shows the most common genes and DNA. The V and J calls were determined by TCRdb, not by the authors. The sample table lists about 35,000 distinct CDR3 sequences, 19% of them with a count of one. In total, the top ten clones hold about 1.1% of the sample.

Its CDR3 holds 19 amino acids, cysteine through phenylalanine. Left in the record is the CDR3 DNA by itself, 57 bases read in frame from the first base. The germline V gene (reference sequence) provides CDR1 LGHDT and CDR2 YNNKEL. V trim: 4 bases; J trim: 2 bases; unmatched bases: 15. Libraries of naive CD8 T cells were generated from roughly 21,000 to 960,000 sorted cells, with 10%, 30% or 50% of the purified RNA used. Naive CD8 T cells were FACS-sorted as CD8+CD4-CCR7+CD45RA+ on a BD FACSAria II into RLT Plus buffer. Roughly 10 TCR copies' worth of Jurkat RNA were spiked into roughly 17,000-1,100,000 naive CD8 T cell samples to test detection sensitivity. Enrichment of CD8 T cells was performed with RosetteSep CD8+ T Cell Enrichment Cocktail and Ficoll-Paque, after which ACK red cell lysis was carried out.

The sample was naive CD8+ T cells from blood, with Jurkat cell RNA spiked in. The cell subset or site label for this specimen denotes: FACS-sorted CD8+CD4-CCR7+CD45RA+ naive T cells. This receptor chain uses TRBV3-1 and TRBJ2-5, with 11 central nucleotides matching TRBD2. The TCR originated in a human donor in good health. Some libraries in this study had Jurkat cell RNA spiked in. For the CDR3, the sequence is CASSPRGTSGYPPQETQYF. At the DNA level, the sequence is TGTGCCAGCAGCCCCCGGGGGACTAGCGGTTACCCGCCTCAAGAGACCCAGTACTTC.